The 5 T cell receptor beta chains in this list originate from one sample, sequenced in a study of blood T cell repertoires in COVID-19. Clones were read by immunoSEQ multiplex PCR, and TCRdb kept only the in-frame ones, dropping some. The sample carries about 160,000 clones, roughly 91% recorded once. Sequencing used peripheral blood. The origin of the receptors is a man aged 18 to 30 with acute or convalescent COVID-19.

The genes are TRBV5-1 and TRBJ2-5, with a weak D call TRBD1 (6 bases). Trimming stripped 4 bases from V and 2 bases from J, with 15 bases between. CDR1 SGHRS and CDR2 YFSETQ come from the germline V gene. The CDR3 length is 15 residues. The CDR3 loop is CASSLGDTGQETQYF. The CDR3 nucleotides are TGCGCCAGCAGCCTGGGGGACACGGGGCAAGAGACCCAGTACTTC. Full variable domain (remainder filled in from reference TRBV5-1 and TRBJ2-5): KAGVTQTPRYLIKTRGQQVTLSCSPISGHRSVSWYQQTPGQGLQFLFEYFSETQRNKGNFPGRFSGRQFSNSRSEMNVSTLELGDSALYLCASSLGDTGQETQYFGPGTRLLVL.

The genes are TRBV7-2 and TRBJ1-1; 7 bases agree with TRBD1. From germline, CDR1 is SGHTA and CDR2 FQGNSA. V dropped 1 base and J dropped 4; count of bases not matched to a gene: 12. The CDR3 sequence is 17 residues long. CDR3 sequence: CASSLGIVRTGATEAFF. CDR3 in DNA: TGTGCCAGCAGCTTAGGGATTGTCCGAACAGGGGCCACTGAAGCTTTCTTT. Complete variable domain (other parts from reference TRBV7-2 and TRBJ1-1): GAGVSQSPSNKVTEKGKDVELRCDPISGHTALYWYRQSLGQGLEFLIYFQGNSAPDKSGLPSDRFSAERTGGSVSTLTIQRTQQEDSAVYLCASSLGIVRTGATEAFFGQGTRLTVV.

The chain combines TRBV5-4 with TRBJ1-1; perhaps TRBD1 as D (5 bases). The CDR3 loop spans 13 amino acids. Germline loops: CDR1 SGHNT, CDR2 YYREEE (reference sequence). V gave up 4 bases and J gave up 1 base, with 8 bases separating them. The CDR3 region is CASSLDRNTEAFF. CDR3 DNA sequence: TGTGCCAGCAGCCTCGACAGGAACACTGAAGCTTTCTTT. Looking up the rest from reference TRBV5-4 and TRBJ1-1 gives the full variable domain: ETGVTQSPTHLIKTRGQQVTLRCSSQSGHNTVSWYQQALGQGPQFIFQYYREEENGRGNFPPRFSGLQFPNYSSELNVNALELDDSALYLCASSLDRNTEAFFGQGTRLTVV.

This chain links TRBV27 with TRBJ1-2; no reliable D call. The CDR3 is 17 residues long. Trimming shortened V by 1 base and J by 2 bases, and 17 bases separated the two germline ends. The germline gives CDR1 MNHEY, CDR2 SMNVEV (reference sequence). CDR3 in amino acids: CASSLYARSRLNYGYTF. The CDR3 DNA reads TGTGCCAGCAGTTTATACGCGAGGAGTCGGCTCAACTATGGCTACACCTTC.

This chain joins TRBV5-4 and TRBJ1-4, with D unresolved. This CDR3 is built from 18 residues. V lost 0 bases and J 0 bases, leaving 15 bases between the germline ends. Germline-derived CDR1 and CDR2 are SGHNT and YYREEE (reference sequence). This chain's CDR3 is CASSLGGVSFATNEKLFF. In nucleotides, the CDR3 is TGTGCCAGCAGCTTGGGAGGTGTCAGCTTTGCAACTAATGAAAAACTGTTTTTT.